This passage covers 32 T cell receptor beta chains from one sample sequenced in a study of response to subunit inactivated influenza vaccine. TCRdb recomputed calls from the RT-PCR reads with MiXCR, one row per CDR3 protein. Of more than 450,000 distinct CDR3 sequences listed, about 8% are singletons. The starting material was PBMCs from blood, obtained less than 30 months after vaccination. The source of these receptors is a man aged 50-75 years who received an inactivated influenza vaccine.

This clonotype came up a few times. The rearrangement uses TRBV7-2 and TRBJ2-2; TRBD1 matches 7 bases. Germline CDR1 is SGHTA and CDR2 is FQGNSA. The CDR3 extends over 16 amino acids. V dropped 5 bases and J dropped 1; count of bases not matched to a gene: 7. CDR3 region: CASSASGTENTGELFF. In nucleotides, the CDR3 is TGTGCCAGCAGCGCATCCGGGACAGAGAACACCGGGGAGCTGTTTTTT.

The genes are TRBV12-3 or TRBV12-4 and TRBJ2-7; 7 positions match TRBD1. Unmatched junction bases numbered 10, after V lost 1 base and J lost 1 base. This CDR3 contains 17 residues. The CDR3 spells CASSLGGGPVRSYEQYF. CDR3 coding DNA: TGTGCCAGCAGTTTAGGAGGGGGCCCCGTCAGATCCTACGAGCAGTACTTC.

V gene TRBV28 combines with J gene TRBJ2-7; D not certain. There are 14 residues in the CDR3. V shed 6 bases and J shed 3 bases, with 15 bases lying between them. From germline, CDR1 is MDHEN and CDR2 SYDVKM. CDR3 amino acids: CASSTGRLVYEQYF. The CDR3 nucleotides read TGTGCCAGCAGCACCGGACGGTTAGTCTACGAGCAGTACTTC. Filled out from reference TRBV28 and TRBJ2-7, the complete variable domain reads DVKVTQSSRYLVKRTGEKVFLECVQDMDHENMFWYRQDPGLGLRLIYFSYDVKMKEKGDIPEGYSVSREKKERFSLILESASTNQTSMYLCASSTGRLVYEQYFGPGTRLTVT.

Regarding this clonotype: A clone one base away is much larger, so this may be a read error. The J gene is TRBJ2-1, the V gene TRBV11-2, with 9 bases matching TRBD2. The germline V gene encodes CDR1 SGHAT and CDR2 FQNNGV. This CDR3 has 18 residues. Here the CDR3 DNA reads TGTGCCGGCAGCTTAAAGGAGGTGGTCCTAGCGGGGTACAATGAGCAGTTCTTC. Protein sequence: CAGSLKEVVLAGYNEQFF.

J is TRBJ2-2 and V is TRBV20-1; D is undetermined. The V end lost 3 bases, the J end lost 0 bases, and 8 bases lay between the germline ends. Germline V gives CDR1 DFQATT, CDR2 SNEGSKA (reference sequence). The CDR3 is 14 residues long. CDR3 sequence (DNA): TGCAGTGCTAGCTACTGGCCGAACACCGGGGAGCTGTTTTTT. It is translated as CSASYWPNTGELFF.

This clonotype qualifies as medium-sized. J is TRBJ2-7 and V is TRBV6-1; D is uncertain. The CDR3 has 12 amino acids. Germline CDR1 reads MNHNS; CDR2 reads SASEGT. The V gene lost 7 bases and the J gene lost 4 bases, with 11 bases spanning the gap. This CDR3 is CASTLYGYEQYF. The CDR3 DNA reads TGTGCCAGCACTTTATATGGATACGAGCAGTACTTC.

This clonotype was recorded at least ten times. The chain uses TRBV12-5 and TRBJ1-4; no firm D call. The germline V gene has CDR1 LGHNT and CDR2 FRNRAP. V shed 3 bases and J shed 8 bases, with 13 bases lying between them. The CDR3 contains 14 residues. The CDR3 loop is CASGFPRGGEKLFF. The CDR3 DNA reads as TGTGCTAGTGGTTTCCCACGGGGAGGCGAAAAACTGTTTTTT.

This clonotype has more than one count but fewer than ten. J is TRBJ2-7 and V is TRBV7-2, with 13 nucleotides matching TRBD2. This CDR3 has 15 amino acids. Germline CDR1 is SGHTA and CDR2 is FQGNSA. Losses at the gene ends were 5 bases for V and 7 bases for J; bases not matched to a gene: 8. The CDR3 nucleotides are TGTGCCAGCAGCGTTACTAGCGGGGGGGCGGGAGAGCAGTACTTC. Residues: CASSVTSGGAGEQYF. Full variable domain (rest looked up from reference TRBV7-2 and TRBJ2-7): GAGVSQSPSNKVTEKGKDVELRCDPISGHTALYWYRQSLGQGLEFLIYFQGNSAPDKSGLPSDRFSAERTGGSVSTLTIQRTQQEDSAVYLCASSVTSGGAGEQYFGPGTRLTVT.

The genes are TRBV25-1 and TRBJ2-7, with D uncertain. This CDR3 is 11 amino acids long. V was shortened by 9 bases and J by 8 bases, with 14 bases between the two germline ends. Germline lookup yields CDR1 MGHDK and CDR2 SYGVNS. CDR3 sequence reads: CASHETGQQYF. DNA of the CDR3: TGTGCCAGTCACGAGACCGGGCAGCAGTACTTC.

This clonotype was seen a handful of times. The chain has TRBV10-3 and TRBJ1-2, with 9 nucleotides matching TRBD1. The CDR3 has 17 residues. V shed 6 bases and J 1 base; nucleotides not matched to a gene: 12. From germline, CDR1 is ENHRY and CDR2 SYGVKD. The CDR3 region has the DNA TGTGCCATCAGATCCAGTACAGGGGGCGGAAATAACTATGGCTACACCTTC. Amino acids: CAIRSSTGGGNNYGYTF.

J is TRBJ2-1 and V is TRBV25-1; D is unclear. The CDR3 runs to 14 residues. V was trimmed by 7 bases and J by 8 bases, leaving 18 bases between them. CDR1 and CDR2 from the germline V gene are MGHDK and SYGVNS. The CDR3 loop reads CASNGPHSPDEQFF. CDR3 nucleotides: TGTGCCAGCAACGGGCCCCATTCCCCCGATGAGCAGTTCTTC. The whole variable domain, remainder taken from reference TRBV25-1 and TRBJ2-1, is EADIYQTPRYLVIGTGKKITLECSQTMGHDKMYWYQQDPGMELHLIHYSYGVNSTEKGDLSSESTVSRIRTEHFPLTLESARPSHTSQYLCASNGPHSPDEQFFGPGTRLTVL.

This clonotype was recorded a few times. The chain carries TRBV9 and TRBJ1-6; possible D gene TRBD1, 5 bases. Deletions cut 3 bases from V and 13 bases from J, with 26 bases between. Germline V gene data show CDR1 as SGDLS and CDR2 as YYNGEE. The CDR3 is 17 amino acids. The CDR3 sequence: CASSGGLRAGAPLPLHF. In DNA form, the CDR3 reads TGTGCCAGCAGCGGTGGCTTAAGGGCTGGGGCCCCGTTGCCCCTCCACTTT.

This clonotype was counted only a few times. The J gene is TRBJ2-3, the V gene TRBV9; possibly TRBD2 for D (5 bases). With 6 bases removed from V and 4 bases from J, the gap between germline ends came to 24 bases. This CDR3 region has 17 residues. In germline, CDR1 is SGDLS, CDR2 YYNGEE. The DNA for the CDR3 is TGTGCCAGCACCCGGGGTGGTGGACCAGACGTCCCAGATACGCAGTATTTT. Its translation: CASTRGGGPDVPDTQYF.

At least ten counts were recorded for this clonotype. The V and J genes are TRBV11-1 and TRBJ2-5, with 8 bases lining up with TRBD2. Trimming cost V 5 bases and J 1 base; bases outside gene matches: 3. This CDR3 contains 14 residues. Germline CDR1 and CDR2: SGHAT and FQDESV (reference sequence). CDR3: CASSPGRGQETQYF. The CDR3 nucleotides are TGTGCCAGCAGCCCCGGGAGGGGCCAAGAGACCCAGTACTTC.

This clonotype was seen at least ten times. J is TRBJ2-1 and V is TRBV20-1, with 7 bases matching TRBD2. Germline V CDR1 and CDR2: DFQATT, SNEGSKA (reference sequence). After removal of 3 bases from V and 4 bases from J, the junction contained 9 bases not matched to a gene. The CDR3 spans 15 residues. In DNA form, the CDR3 reads TGCAGTGCTAGTCGTCCCGGGAGGAGATACAATGAGCAGTTCTTC. Residues: CSASRPGRRYNEQFF.

This clonotype was seen repeatedly, ten times or more. CDR3 bases: TGTGCCAGCAGTTTATTGGGTAGCGGGGGGTTGCTTGCCCTTACGATATCATCCTACAATGAGCAGTTCTTC. This codes for CASSLLGSGGLLALTISSYNEQFF. The rearrangement links TRBV27 to TRBJ2-1, with TRBD2 matching 10 bases. The CDR3 runs to 24 residues. The V gene's germline CDR1 is MNHEY and CDR2 SMNVEV (reference sequence). V lost 1 base to trimming and J lost 1 base; unmatched junction nucleotides: 25.

V is TRBV19 and J is TRBJ1-2, with a weak D call TRBD1 (5 bases). V was trimmed by 7 bases and J by 4 bases, leaving 19 bases between them. Germline V lookup: CDR1 LNHDA, CDR2 SQIVND (reference sequence). The CDR3 runs to 15 residues. The CDR3 region has the DNA TGTGCCAGTACCCGGACGAATGGGGCAGGCTATGGCTACACCTTC. This gives the protein CASTRTNGAGYGYTF.

The chain carries TRBV6-2 or TRBV6-3 and TRBJ2-1; 10 nucleotides agree with TRBD2. The CDR3 totals 16 residues. Germline assignment: CDR1 MNHEY and CDR2 SVGEGT. V lost 5 bases to trimming and J lost 5 bases; unmatched junction nucleotides: 9. CDR3 sequence (DNA): TGTGCCAGCAGTCCTAGCGGGAGAGAAACAGACAATGAGCAGTTCTTC. It codes for CASSPSGRETDNEQFF.

This clonotype was observed a few times. This rearrangement joins TRBV7-8 to TRBJ2-2; 10 bases are a match to TRBD1. CDR3 length: 15 amino acids. Germline V gene sequence: CDR1 SGHVS, CDR2 FQNEAQ. Trimming at V came to 5 bases and at J to 4 bases, leaving 4 bases not matched to a gene. The CDR3 here is CASSNRQGATGELFF. In DNA form, the CDR3 reads TGTGCCAGCAGCAATCGACAGGGGGCCACCGGGGAGCTGTTTTTT.

A few counts support this clonotype. V gene TRBV12-3 or TRBV12-4 combines with J gene TRBJ2-3; D may correspond to TRBD1 or TRBD2 (5 bases each). The CDR3 totals 15 residues. V lost 3 bases to trimming and J lost 2 bases, with 12 bases between them. DNA for the CDR3: TGTGCCAGCAGTTTTAGTGAGGGGTTCACAGATACGCAGTATTTT. It is translated as CASSFSEGFTDTQYF.

The J gene is TRBJ1-1, the V gene TRBV4-2, with TRBD1 identical over 9 bases. The junction had 8 bases not matched to a gene; V was cut back by 4 bases and J by 2 bases. This CDR3 has 16 amino acids. Germline loops: CDR1 LGHNA, CDR2 YNFKEQ. The CDR3 spells CASSLLGTGRNTEAFF. CDR3 nucleotides: TGTGCCAGCAGCCTCTTAGGGACAGGGCGAAACACTGAAGCTTTCTTT.

This clonotype was detected only a few times. This sequence joins TRBV5-1 and TRBJ2-3; D is ambiguous. The CDR3 runs to 16 residues. In germline, CDR1 is SGHRS, CDR2 YFSETQ. The V end was cut by 0 bases, the J end by 2 bases, with 13 bases between. CDR3 residues: CASSLARAGYTDTQYF. In DNA form, the CDR3 reads TGCGCCAGCAGCTTGGCCCGCGCAGGCTACACAGATACGCAGTATTTT.

This clonotype was seen a handful of times. The rearrangement uses TRBV25-1 and TRBJ1-6; 7 bases fit TRBD1. CDR1 is MGHDK and CDR2 is SYGVNS in the germline V gene. V was clipped by 6 bases and J by 5 bases; unmatched bases: 4. The CDR3 is 14 residues long. CDR3 in DNA: TGTGCCAGCAGGGGACAGCTTAATAATTCACCCCTCCACTTT. Translating it yields CASRGQLNNSPLHF.

The chain carries TRBV5-4 and TRBJ2-1; possibly TRBD1 or TRBD2 for D (6 bases each). Germline V lookup: CDR1 SGHNT, CDR2 YYREEE (reference sequence). This CDR3 is built from 12 residues. Between the trimmed V and J ends, which lost 4 bases and 8 bases, there was a span of 10 bases. CDR3 sequence: CASSAGQDEQFF. DNA of the CDR3: TGTGCCAGCAGCGCGGGACAAGATGAGCAGTTCTTC.

The sample holds many counts of this clonotype. J is TRBJ1-4 and V is TRBV5-1; TRBD1 agrees at 8 bases. With 4 bases clipped from V and 8 bases from J, the junction kept 10 bases outside the gene matches. The CDR3 is 15 residues long. CDR1 is SGHRS, CDR2 YFSETQ, per germline. The CDR3 nucleotides are TGCGCCAGCAGCGCCGCCAGGGGGCGAGGAGAAAAACTGTTTTTT. Protein product: CASSAARGRGEKLFF.

V and J are TRBV7-6 and TRBJ2-4; the match to TRBD1 covers 9 bases. This CDR3 has 17 residues. The trim removed 5 bases at V and 1 base at J, leaving 9 bases unmatched. Germline V gives CDR1 SGHVS, CDR2 FNYEAQ. CDR3 residues: CASSPEQGAFAKNIQYF. The CDR3 DNA is TGTGCCAGCAGCCCTGAACAGGGGGCGTTTGCCAAAAACATTCAGTACTTC.

The chain is built from TRBV29-1 and TRBJ1-2; D is perhaps TRBD1 (5 bases). Germline V gives CDR1 SQVTM, CDR2 ANQGSEA. Trimming removed 3 bases from V and 4 bases from J, with 27 bases in between. This CDR3 has 18 amino acids. CDR3 protein: CSVDGGVKLEGSIYGYTF. Here the CDR3 DNA reads TGCAGCGTTGATGGGGGGGTTAAGTTGGAGGGATCAATCTATGGCTACACCTTC. Full variable domain (outside the CDR3, taken from reference TRBV29-1 and TRBJ1-2): SAVISQKPSRDICQRGTSLTIQCQVDSQVTMMFWYRQQPGQSLTLIATANQGSEATYESGFVIDKFPISRPNLTFSTLTVSNMSPEDSSIYLCSVDGGVKLEGSIYGYTFGSGTRLTVV.

The V and J genes are TRBV27 and TRBJ2-3; 8 positions agree with TRBD1. Looked up from germline, CDR1 is MNHEY and CDR2 is SMNVEV (reference sequence). V was pared by 3 bases and J by 5 bases, with 13 bases of the junction left unmatched. The CDR3 runs 17 residues. Here the CDR3 reads CASSFRGQESLRDTQYF. CDR3 nucleotide sequence: TGTGCCAGCAGTTTCAGGGGGCAAGAGAGCTTAAGAGATACGCAGTATTTT.

V gene TRBV10-3 combines with J gene TRBJ2-7, with a possible D match to TRBD1 (6 bases). The CDR3 is 13 residues long. Germline CDR1 ENHRY, CDR2 SYGVKD. V was trimmed by 10 bases and J by 6 bases, leaving 19 bases between them. CDR3: CATGTGPGVEQYF. CDR3 coding DNA: TGTGCCACGGGAACCGGGCCAGGGGTCGAGCAGTACTTC.

Many counts were recorded for this clonotype. The chain couples TRBV20-1 to TRBJ2-7; a possible D gene is TRBD1 (6 bases). Germline-derived CDR1 and CDR2 are DFQATT and SNEGSKA (reference sequence). V was pared by 4 bases and J by 3 bases, with 10 bases between. The CDR3 is 12 residues long. The CDR3 nucleotides are TGCAGTGCTACCGGGACACTCTACGAGCAGTACTTC. Its translation: CSATGTLYEQYF.

V and J are TRBV11-2 and TRBJ2-3; D gene uncertain. The CDR3 spans 15 residues. Germline V lookup: CDR1 SGHAT, CDR2 FQNNGV. Trimming shortened V by 5 bases and J by 3 bases, and 15 bases separated the two germline ends. CDR3 residues: CASSRSAGGTDTQYF. The CDR3 region has the DNA TGTGCCAGCAGCCGATCTGCTGGCGGAACAGATACGCAGTATTTT.

This clonotype was counted many times. This sequence joins TRBV20-1 and TRBJ2-3; the D gene could be TRBD1 or TRBD2 (5 bases each). The CDR3 contains 14 residues. Deletions cut 6 bases from V and 0 bases from J, with 13 bases between. CDR1 is DFQATT and CDR2 is SNEGSKA in the germline V gene (reference sequence). The CDR3 DNA is TGCAGTGCAGGGACCTTTACTAGCACAGATACGCAGTATTTT. It specifies CSAGTFTSTDTQYF.